This paragraph reports one T cell receptor beta chain. The data were produced by immunoSEQ multiplex PCR, yet TCRdb's version contains in-frame clones alone and is incomplete. Recorded for this sample: under 35,000 clones. This record belongs to a study of T cells in women clearing cervical HPV infection. Study in general: Blood came at first lesion visit for cases, post-clearance for controls.

The receptor was isolated from a woman aged 18-70 years with a cervical HPV16 infection that either progressed to CIN3+ or cleared (not recorded which). The sequencing sample was made of blood buffy coat.

CDR3 protein: CASSLTTGDDYTF. CDR3 DNA, as far as it was read: TGTGCCAGCAGCTTAACGACCGGGGATGAC. This chain connects TRBV7-9 to TRBJ1-2; D is uncertain. Coverage ceases 3 residues before the CDR3 finishes, and the germline J gene fills in the end. CDR1 and CDR2 from the germline V gene are SEHNR and FQNEAQ (reference sequence). The CDR3 covers 13 residues.